One sample yielded the 28 T cell receptor beta chains listed below, sequenced in a study of T cell responses to AZD1222 COVID-19 vaccine. Sequenced by immunoSEQ multiplex PCR; TCRdb stores in-frame clones only, minus some. The repertoire holds about 140,000 clones, roughly nine tenths seen once, with 2.9% in the top ten. The sequenced sample was peripheral blood, obtained on day 0 of AZD1222 vaccination. The receptor set was obtained from an adult in good health.

The chain combines TRBV5-1 with TRBJ2-1, with D tentatively TRBD2 (5 bases). The CDR3 runs 19 residues. V lost 4 bases, J lost 4 bases, and 27 bases lay in between. The germline V gene has CDR1 SGHRS and CDR2 YFSETQ. CDR3 loop: CASSLPHRLRVGYYNEQFF. The CDR3 nucleotides read TGCGCCAGCAGCCTTCCACACCGCCTGAGGGTCGGGTATTACAATGAGCAGTTCTTC.

The rearrangement links TRBV11-3 to TRBJ2-3; unclear D gene. This CDR3 contains 16 residues. Germline CDR1 is SGHNT and CDR2 is YENEEA. The V end was cut by 5 bases, the J end by 7 bases, with 22 bases between. The CDR3: CASSPGWYGESHTQYF. CDR3 coding DNA: TGTGCCAGCAGCCCCGGGTGGTATGGGGAATCTCATACGCAGTATTTT.

This chain uses TRBV4-2 with TRBJ1-2; D not resolved. There are 17 residues in the CDR3. Trimming removed 0 bases at V and 7 bases at J, with 21 bases between. Germline lookup yields CDR1 LGHNA and CDR2 YNFKEQ. CDR3 in DNA: TGTGCCAGCAGCCAAGATTTTAGGTTAGGAGATCGAAGTGGCTACACCTTC. Its translation: CASSQDFRLGDRSGYTF.

The rearrangement links TRBV2 to TRBJ1-4, with D possibly TRBD1 on 6 matching bases. CDR1 and CDR2 from the germline V gene are SNHLY and FYNNEI. Between the trimmed V and J ends, which lost 3 bases and 8 bases, there was a span of 13 bases. The CDR3 contains 14 residues. CDR3 region: CASSEWQGSEKLFF. The CDR3 DNA follows: TGTGCCAGCAGTGAGTGGCAGGGGAGCGAAAAACTGTTTTTT.

The rearrangement links TRBV4-2 to TRBJ1-3; D unresolved. Trimming took off 0 bases at V and 0 bases at J, with 6 bases between the two ends. The CDR3 length is 15 residues. CDR1 LGHNA and CDR2 YNFKEQ come from the germline V gene. The CDR3 DNA sequence: TGTGCCAGCAGCCAAGATGTGCGCTCTGGAAACACCATATATTTT. Its translation is CASSQDVRSGNTIYF.

The chain recombines TRBV2 with TRBJ2-2; 14 bases are shared with TRBD2. The germline V gene encodes CDR1 SNHLY and CDR2 FYNNEI. V was pared by 5 bases and J by 5 bases, with 4 bases of the junction left unmatched. The CDR3 covers 16 residues. The CDR3: CASSWTSGRTTGELFF. The CDR3 region has the DNA TGTGCCAGCAGTTGGACTAGCGGGAGGACGACCGGGGAGCTGTTTTTT.

This clone turned up a few times. This sample includes further DNA sequences coding for the same CDR3. The rearrangement uses TRBV6-5 and TRBJ1-2; D remains ambiguous. This CDR3 is 14 amino acids long. Germline CDR1 reads MNHEY; CDR2 reads SVGAGI. Trimming removed 2 bases from V and 4 bases from J, with 11 bases in between. CDR3 sequence: CASSYLGLGYGYTF. CDR3 bases: TGTGCCAGCAGTTACCTGGGGTTAGGCTATGGCTACACCTTC.

This chain joins TRBV7-2 and TRBJ2-6; 13 nucleotides line up with TRBD2. This CDR3 region has 19 residues. The junction had 7 bases not matched to a gene; V was cut back by 3 bases and J by 2 bases. Germline V lookup: CDR1 SGHTA, CDR2 FQGNSA. The CDR3 here is CASSLTSGGQLTGANVLTF. The DNA of the CDR3 is TGTGCCAGCAGCTTGACTAGCGGGGGGCAATTAACTGGGGCCAACGTCCTGACTTTC.

V is TRBV4-2 and J is TRBJ2-7; 10 bases agree with TRBD1. The germline CDR1 and CDR2 sequences are LGHNA and YNFKEQ. The CDR3 runs 15 residues. Unmatched junction bases numbered 7, after V lost 3 bases and J lost 5 bases. The CDR3 reads CASSHRDRGGDEQYF. In DNA form, the CDR3 reads TGTGCCAGCAGCCACCGGGACAGGGGAGGCGACGAGCAGTACTTC.

The DNA for the CDR3 is TGTGCCAGCAGGAGGGATTACGGGGATTTCTACGAGCAGTACTTC. Amino acid sequence: CASRRDYGDFYEQYF. The chain couples TRBV6-5 to TRBJ2-7; the D gene is possibly TRBD2 (5 bases). Trimming shortened V by 6 bases and J by 3 bases, and 18 bases separated the two germline ends. The CDR3 is 15 amino acids. Germline lookup yields CDR1 MNHEY and CDR2 SVGAGI.

J is TRBJ2-7 and V is TRBV19; tentatively, D is TRBD1 or TRBD2 (5 bases each). CDR3 length: 15 amino acids. Germline CDR1 reads LNHDA; CDR2 reads SQIVND (reference sequence). Trimming left V 5 bases short and J 0 bases short, with 14 bases between. This chain's CDR3 is CASSPGTVSSYEQYF. The CDR3 DNA reads as TGTGCCAGTAGTCCCGGGACGGTCAGCTCCTACGAGCAGTACTTC.

The rearrangement uses TRBV4-1 and TRBJ1-4; 10 bases match TRBD1. With 2 bases clipped from V and 15 bases from J, the junction kept 15 bases outside the gene matches. Germline-derived CDR1 and CDR2 are MGHRA and YSYEKL. This CDR3 has 16 residues. CDR3 in amino acids: CASSQHPDRGREELFF. CDR3 nucleotide sequence: TGCGCCAGCAGCCAACACCCCGACAGGGGGCGTGAGGAGTTGTTTTTT.

This clone occurred once. V is TRBV5-4 and J is TRBJ2-1, with D possibly matching TRBD1 (5 bases). CDR3 size: 12 residues. The V and J ends lost 4 bases and 9 bases respectively, with 11 bases between them. Germline CDR1 and CDR2: SGHNT and YYREEE (reference sequence). CDR3 region: CASSNTGSEQFF. The DNA of the CDR3 is TGTGCCAGCAGCAATACAGGTAGTGAGCAGTTCTTC.

The CDR3 nucleotides are TGTGCCAGCAGCCACTGGACAGGGGATAATAATTCACCCCTCCACTTT. As protein: CASSHWTGDNNSPLHF. This chain joins TRBV3-1 (or the pseudogene TRBV3-2) and TRBJ1-6, with TRBD1 matching over 9 bases. The CDR3 is 16 amino acids. Unmatched junction bases numbered 5, after V lost 3 bases and J lost 5 bases. Germline V CDR1 and CDR2: LGHDT, YNNKEL (reference sequence).

Sample share makes this clone medium-sized. V is TRBV6-5 and J is TRBJ2-3; the D is unclear. Trimming left V 6 bases short and J 0 bases short, with 4 bases between. The CDR3 contains 12 residues. Germline values: CDR1 MNHEY, CDR2 SVGAGI. CDR3 sequence (DNA): TGTGCCAGCAGCCGGAGCACAGATACGCAGTATTTT. This sequence encodes CASSRSTDTQYF.

The V gene is TRBV7-9, the J gene TRBJ2-2, with D tentatively TRBD2 (5 bases). CDR1 is SEHNR and CDR2 is FQNEAQ in the germline V gene (reference sequence). Trimming removed 3 bases from V and 7 bases from J, with 6 bases in between. The CDR3 length is 12 residues. CDR3 coding DNA: TGTGCCAGCAGCTTGGAGGTCGGGGAGCTGTTTTTT. Its translation is CASSLEVGELFF. Using reference TRBV7-9 and TRBJ2-2 for the parts outside the CDR3, the full variable domain is DTGVSQNPRHKITKRGQNVTFRCDPISEHNRLYWYRQTLGQGPEFLTYFQNEAQLEKSRLLSDRFSAERPKGSFSTLEIQRTEQGDSAMYLCASSLEVGELFFGEGSRLTVL.

The V call is TRBV28, the J call TRBJ2-1, with 11 bases aligning to TRBD2. Germline CDR1 and CDR2: MDHEN and SYDVKM. The J segment lost 1 base and the V segment lost 8 bases, leaving 7 bases of the junction unmatched. The CDR3 totals 16 residues. The CDR3, as DNA: TGTGCCAGCGGGGGGACTAGCGGAACTTCCTACAATGAGCAGTTCTTC. Its translation: CASGGTSGTSYNEQFF.

V gene TRBV4-2 combines with J gene TRBJ2-1; D gene unclear. CDR1 is LGHNA, CDR2 YNFKEQ, per germline. The CDR3 is 14 residues long. V dropped 1 base and J dropped 5 bases, with 9 bases sitting between them. CDR3 DNA: TGTGCCAGCAGCCAAGTACCGGTTAACAATGAGCAGTTCTTC. It codes for CASSQVPVNNEQFF.

This clone was found a few times. The chain recombines TRBV6-6 with TRBJ2-3; TRBD2 aligns across 12 bases. Trimming removed 3 bases from V and 6 bases from J; junction bases left unmatched: 7. The CDR3 is 16 amino acids. In germline, CDR1 is MNHNY, CDR2 SVGAGI (reference sequence). The CDR3 nucleotides are TGTGCCAGCAGTTATGGCGCTAGCGGGGGGGCGGATACGCAGTATTTT. Protein product: CASSYGASGGADTQYF.

The chain uses TRBV6-1 and TRBJ2-3, with 7 bases matching TRBD2. Trimming cost V 3 bases and J 3 bases; bases outside gene matches: 9. CDR3 length equals 16 residues. The germline V gene encodes CDR1 MNHNS and CDR2 SASEGT. For the CDR3, the DNA is TGTGCCAGCAGTGACTTACTAGCGAGGTGGACAGATACGCAGTATTTT. It codes for CASSDLLARWTDTQYF.

The chain joins TRBV7-9 to TRBJ1-5; a weak D match, TRBD1 (5 bases). The CDR3 loop spans 13 amino acids. Trimming pared 4 bases from V and 8 bases from J, leaving 12 bases between. The germline V gene encodes CDR1 SEHNR and CDR2 FQNEAQ (reference sequence). CDR3: CASSSSGGKPQHF. CDR3 bases: TGTGCCAGCAGCTCCTCCGGGGGAAAGCCCCAGCATTTT.

V gene TRBV10-3 combines with J gene TRBJ1-6; TRBD1 might be the D (5 bases). This CDR3 has 13 residues. The V gene's germline CDR1 is ENHRY and CDR2 SYGVKD. The ends were cut back, 7 bases at V and 7 bases at J, with 11 bases in the middle. The CDR3 is CAITGDQNSPLHF. CDR3 DNA sequence: TGTGCCATCACCGGGGACCAAAATTCACCCCTCCACTTT.

The chain carries TRBV4-3 and TRBJ1-6; D uncertain. The ends were cut back, 4 bases at V and 10 bases at J, with 17 bases in the middle. The CDR3 loop spans 15 amino acids. The germline V gene encodes CDR1 LGHNA and CDR2 YSLEER. CDR3 nucleotides: TGCGCCAGCAGCCCCCTGCCGGGGATGAGGTCACCCCTCCACTTT. It specifies CASSPLPGMRSPLHF.

The genes are TRBV5-6 and TRBJ2-7, with 7 bases aligning to TRBD2. Looked up from germline, CDR1 is SGHDT and CDR2 is YYEEEE. V was clipped by 0 bases and J by 3 bases; unmatched bases: 6. CDR3 length equals 15 residues. In nucleotides, the CDR3 is TGTGCCAGCAGCTTGGGGCTAGCGGTAATCTACGAGCAGTACTTC. It codes for CASSLGLAVIYEQYF. The variable domain in full, completed from reference TRBV5-6 and TRBJ2-7, reads DAGVTQSPTHLIKTRGQQVTLRCSPKSGHDTVSWYQQALGQGPQFIFQYYEEEERQRGNFPDRFSGHQFPNYSSELNVNALLLGDSALYLCASSLGLAVIYEQYFGPGTRLTVT.

The rearrangement joins TRBV30 to TRBJ1-2, with TRBD1 identical over 7 bases. V gave up 2 bases and J gave up 4 bases; unmatched junction bases: 4. CDR1 is GTSNPN and CDR2 is SVGIG in the germline V gene (reference sequence). This CDR3 region has 13 residues. CDR3 loop: CAWSLQGFYGYTF. CDR3 nucleotide sequence: TGTGCCTGGAGTTTACAGGGGTTCTATGGCTACACCTTC.

The chain joins TRBV7-2 to TRBJ1-5, with D possibly matching TRBD1 (5 bases). V was pared by 1 base and J by 6 bases, with 13 bases between. The CDR3 consists of 15 residues. Germline V CDR1 and CDR2: SGHTA, FQGNSA. CDR3 bases: TGTGCCAGCAGCTTAGTAGGGGTGCAGGGTCAGCCCCAGCATTTT. Translation: CASSLVGVQGQPQHF.

The CDR3 protein is CASSPSSGGEWETQYF. CDR3 DNA sequence: TGTGCCAGCAGCCCATCTAGCGGGGGGGAGTGGGAGACCCAGTACTTC. The rearrangement uses TRBV7-2 and TRBJ2-5; 12 positions agree with TRBD2. The length of the CDR3 is 16 residues. The junction had 9 bases not matched to a gene; V was cut back by 5 bases and J by 5 bases. The germline V gene encodes CDR1 SGHTA and CDR2 FQGNSA.

This clone has just one count. The rearrangement uses TRBV24-1 and TRBJ2-1, with D unclear. Trimming pared 1 base from V and 11 bases from J, leaving 11 bases between. The CDR3 has 13 amino acids. Germline V lookup: CDR1 KGHDR, CDR2 SFDVKD. CDR3 bases: TGTGCCACCAGTGATTTAAGAGGATCTAAGCAGTTCTTC. Its translation is CATSDLRGSKQFF.